Listed below are T cell receptor beta chains from one sample, sequenced in a study of CD8 T cells in Susac syndrome. TCRdb used MiXCR to reprocess the immunoSEQ multiplex PCR reads, holding one entry per CDR3 protein. The table has about 110,000 distinct CDR3 sequences, around 97% seen once. The sequenced material came from CD4+ T cells from PBMCs. Receptors originate from a human donor in good health. CDR3s include the opening cysteine and the closing phenylalanine or tryptophan. D genes are given only for firm matches.

V: TRBV6-2/TRBV6-3
D: NA
J: TRBJ1-2
DNA: TGTGCCAGCAGTTCCGAACGGACAGAACTCTATGGCTACACCTTC
CDR3: CASSSERTELYGYTF

V: TRBV30
D: NA
J: TRBJ1-5
DNA: TGTGCCTGGAGTGTACGGGTTACCGATCAGCCCCAGCATTTT
CDR3: CAWSVRVTDQPQHF

V: TRBV14
D: NA
J: TRBJ2-4
DNA: TGTGCCAGCAGCCCAAGGGGAGCCTATCCAGGCATTCAGTACTTC
CDR3: CASSPRGAYPGIQYF

V: TRBV28
D: NA
J: TRBJ2-4
DNA: TGTGCCAGCAGTTTTAGGTTGACGGGGGTGATGTACAACATTCAGTACTTC
CDR3: CASSFRLTGVMYNIQYF

V: TRBV7-2
D: NA
J: TRBJ2-5
DNA: TGTGCCAGCAGCTTACAGGCCTTCCTCCAAGAGACCCAGTACTTC
CDR3: CASSLQAFLQETQYF

V: TRBV4-1
D: NA
J: TRBJ2-7
DNA: TGCGCCAGCAGCCAAGACTCGGGGGCAGGGTCCTACGAGCAGTACTTC
CDR3: CASSQDSGAGSYEQYF

V: TRBV7-3
D: TRBD2
J: TRBJ2-7
DNA: TGTGCCAGCAGCCTGGGACTAGCGGGTAATTACGAGCAGTACTTC
CDR3: CASSLGLAGNYEQYF

V: TRBV3-1
D: TRBD2
J: TRBJ2-2
DNA: TGTGCCAGCGTCCCTACTAGCGGGGGTTCCGGGGAGCTGTTTTTT
CDR3: CASVPTSGGSGELFF

V: TRBV12-3/TRBV12-4
D: TRBD1
J: TRBJ1-6
DNA: TGTGCCAGCAGCGTGGACAGGGGAAGGAGAAATTCACCCCTCCACTTT
CDR3: CASSVDRGRRNSPLHF

V: TRBV19
D: NA
J: TRBJ2-2
DNA: TGTGCCAGTTCTGGGGAGACTTCCACCATATCCGGGGAGCTGTTTTTT
CDR3: CASSGETSTISGELFF

V: TRBV29-1
D: NA
J: TRBJ1-2
DNA: TGCAGCGTTGACGCCCAGGCGGGCTACACCTTC
CDR3: CSVDAQAGYTF

V: TRBV2
D: TRBD1
J: TRBJ2-2
DNA: TGTGCCAGCGGGGGGACAGGGAGGGGGGAGCTGTTTTTT
CDR3: CASGGTGRGELFF